These 23 T cell receptor beta chains came from one sample sequenced in a study of tissue T cells after allogeneic stem cell transplantation. Time point reported: mouse harvest day 14 after allogeneic transplant. Each mouse received 10^7 T-cell-depleted marrow cells plus 10^6 splenic CD5+ T cells by tail vein. Produced via immunoSEQ multiplex PCR; TCRdb's table is partial and in-frame only. Of fewer than 6,500 clones in the sample, approximately 30% were seen once. Input material: skin. The receptors here all came from a female BALB/c mouse given C57BL/6 T cells with graft-versus-host disease after an allogeneic hematopoietic cell transplant.

Concerning this clone itself: All gene names here are mouse names. The CDR3 end lies 1 residue beyond the end of the read and is filled in from the germline J gene. This chain joins TRBV26 and TRBJ2-7; a weak D match, TRBD1 (5 bases). The CDR3 runs to 13 residues. Trimming shortened V by 2 bases and J by 5 bases, and 10 bases separated the two germline ends. The V gene's germline CDR1 is KGHPV and CDR2 FQNQEV (reference sequence). The sequenced part of the CDR3 DNA is TGTGCCAGCAGTCTGACAGGAATGGATGAACAGTAC. Translated: CASSLTGMDEQY. Given in full, the CDR3 is CASSLTGMDEQYF.

About this clone itself: Mouse gene names apply. The read gets to within 1 residue of the CDR3 end, and the germline J gene fills in the rest. This chain uses TRBV26 with TRBJ2-4; D may be TRBD2 (6 bases). The length of the CDR3 is 14 residues. V was trimmed by 4 bases and J by 0 bases, leaving 8 bases between them. Germline V gives CDR1 KGHPV, CDR2 FQNQEV (reference sequence). Here the CDR3 reads CASSPGASQNTLYF. The part of the CDR3 DNA that was read is TGTGCCAGCAGTCCTGGGGCTAGTCAAAACACCTTGTAC.

A remark on this clone: The genes are named according to mouse. The read comes to an end 1 residue before the CDR3 does, leaving the germline J gene to fill in the end. The chain uses TRBV3 and TRBJ2-4; D is ambiguous. The CDR3 runs to 13 residues. Trimming shortened V by 5 bases and J by 0 bases, and 6 bases separated the two germline ends. Germline V gene data show CDR1 as SNHLY and CDR2 as FYNGKV (reference sequence). CDR3 sequence reads: CASSQISQNTLYF. The covered CDR3 bases are TGTGCCAGCAGCCAAATTAGTCAAAACACCTTGTAC.

To note about this clone: Here the gene names and germline are mouse. The read stops 1 residue short of the end of the CDR3; the missing end is completed from the germline J gene. This chain connects TRBV16 to TRBJ1-1; 10 bases are a match to TRBD1. CDR1 is SGHSA, CDR2 FRNQAP, per germline. This CDR3 is 14 amino acids long. Trimming removed 5 bases from V and 4 bases from J; junction bases left unmatched: 4. The DNA read from the CDR3 is TGTGCAAGCAGCCAGACAGGGGGCCGCACAGAAGTCTTC. Amino acids: CASSQTGGRTEVF. The entire CDR3 protein is CASSQTGGRTEVFF.

For this clone: Germline and genes: mouse. The read terminates 1 residue before the CDR3 end, so the remaining end is supplied by the germline J gene. V is TRBV26 and J is TRBJ2-4, with TRBD2 matching over 8 bases. The CDR3 sequence is 14 residues long. Germline CDR1 KGHPV, CDR2 FQNQEV (reference sequence). V shed 4 bases, J shed 3 bases, and the junction held 3 bases outside the gene matches. The CDR3 sequence: CASSPGLGQNTLYF. The sequenced CDR3 bases are TGTGCCAGCAGTCCCGGACTGGGCCAAAACACCTTGTAC.

Worth noting for this clone: Gene names are mouse gene names. The read terminates 1 residue ahead of where the CDR3 ends, so the germline J gene completes it. The chain carries TRBV24 and TRBJ2-7; 7 bases agree with TRBD1. With 3 bases clipped from V and 4 bases from J, the junction kept 6 bases outside the gene matches. Germline V gene data show CDR1 as KGHTA and CDR2 as FRNEEI. There are 14 residues in the CDR3. This CDR3 is CASSLWDRIYEQYF. The DNA read from the CDR3 is TGTGCCAGCAGTCTTTGGGACAGAATATATGAACAGTAC.

This clone was detected once. Germline and genes: mouse. The CDR3 end falls 1 residue outside the read, so it is completed with the germline J gene. V gene TRBV16 combines with J gene TRBJ2-3, with D possibly TRBD2 on 7 matching bases. Trimming stripped 1 base from V and 9 bases from J, with 8 bases between. The CDR3 is 12 residues long. From germline, CDR1 is SGHSA and CDR2 FRNQAP. The part of the CDR3 DNA that was read is TGTGCAAGCAGCTTAGTGGGGGGCACGCTGTAT. Translating gives CASSLVGGTLY. The whole CDR3 protein reads CASSLVGGTLYF.

Remarks on this clone: The gene names here belong to mouse. The read gets to within 1 residue of the CDR3 end, and the germline J gene fills in the rest. The V and J genes are TRBV3 and TRBJ1-4; D remains unclear. V lost 1 base and J 0 bases, leaving 6 bases between the germline ends. Germline CDR1 is SNHLY and CDR2 is FYNGKV (reference sequence). The CDR3 loop spans 15 amino acids. The CDR3 DNA, read in part, is TGTGCCAGCAGCTTAGGACCAATTTCCAACGAAAGATTATTT. It is translated as CASSLGPISNERLF. The full CDR3 reads CASSLGPISNERLFF.

About this clone: Gene names denote mouse genes. From the germline J gene comes the end of the CDR3, since the read stops 1 residue before it. V gene TRBV31 combines with J gene TRBJ2-7; TRBD2 matches at 10 bases. This CDR3 spans 15 amino acids. V shed 3 bases, J shed 3 bases, and the junction held 8 bases outside the gene matches. Germline CDR1 and CDR2: GKSSPN and SITVG. CDR3 protein: CAWSPPDWGVYEQYF. The sequenced part of the CDR3 DNA is TGTGCCTGGAGCCCACCCGACTGGGGGGTCTATGAACAGTAC.

This clone was seen only a few times. The gene symbols are mouse symbols. The read ends 1 residue before the CDR3 terminus; that terminus is restored from the germline J gene. This sequence joins TRBV29 and TRBJ1-6; D ambiguous. TRBJ1-6 is recorded as an ORF, its role being uncertain. The V gene lost 4 bases and the J gene lost 5 bases, with 3 bases spanning the gap. There are 12 residues in the CDR3. Germline lookup yields CDR1 MSHET and CDR2 SYDVDS. The CDR3 here is CASSSNNSPLYF. The CDR3 DNA, read in part, is TGTGCTAGCAGTTCAAATAATTCGCCCCTCTAC.

With respect to this clone: The gene symbols are mouse symbols. The CDR3 bases that were read are TGTGCCAGCAGTCTGTCGAACAGCTATGAACAGTAC. This codes for CASSLSNSYEQY. The whole CDR3 is CASSLSNSYEQYF. J is TRBJ2-7 and V is TRBV26; the D is unclear. Coverage ceases 1 residue before the CDR3 finishes, and the germline J gene fills in the end. V dropped 0 bases and J dropped 3 bases, with 6 bases sitting between them. This CDR3 has 13 residues. The germline gives CDR1 KGHPV, CDR2 FQNQEV (reference sequence).

By share, this clone ranks as medium-sized (0.01 to 0.1%). Genes here carry mouse names. From the germline J gene comes the end of the CDR3, since the read stops 1 residue before it. This chain links TRBV13-3 with TRBJ2-7; TRBD2 aligns across 8 bases. Germline-derived CDR1 and CDR2 are NNHDY and SYVADS. The CDR3 covers 14 residues. J gave up 4 bases and V 0 bases, and 3 bases lay outside the gene matches. The CDR3 DNA, read in part, is TGTGCCAGCAGTGATGCGGGGGGGGCTTATGAACAGTAC. Its protein is CASSDAGGAYEQY. In full, the CDR3 is CASSDAGGAYEQYF.

About this clone itself: The gene names here belong to mouse. The DNA ends 1 residue before the CDR3 does, and the rest of the CDR3 is filled in from the germline J gene. This sequence joins TRBV26 and TRBJ1-1, with unresolved D. Germline CDR1 and CDR2: KGHPV and FQNQEV (reference sequence). The CDR3 has 12 amino acids. The V end was cut by 0 bases, the J end by 8 bases, with 7 bases between. Incomplete CDR3 DNA: TGTGCCAGCAGTCTGTCGGGGAAGGAAGTCTTC. Amino acids: CASSLSGKEVF. The complete CDR3 protein is CASSLSGKEVFF.

Of note for this clone: The gene names here belong to mouse. Sequencing ends 1 residue short of the CDR3 end; the germline J gene provides the rest. V gene TRBV19 combines with J gene TRBJ2-3; TRBD1 aligns across 9 bases. The CDR3 is 14 residues long. V lost 4 bases, J lost 1 base, and 1 base stayed unmatched. From germline, CDR1 is FNHDT and CDR2 SITEND (reference sequence). Partial CDR3 DNA: TGTGCCAGCAGTCGACAGGGGGGTGCAGAAACGCTGTAT. This encodes CASSRQGGAETLY. The CDR3 reads in full as CASSRQGGAETLYF. The complete variable domain, with remaining parts taken from reference TRBV19 and TRBJ2-3, reads GGIITQTPKFLIGQEGQKLTLKCQQNFNHDTMYWYRQDSGKGLRLIYYSITENDLQKGDLSEGYDASREKKSSFSLTVTSAQKNEMAVFLCASSRQGGAETLYFGSGTRLTVL.

This clone was found a few times. All gene names here are mouse names. The DNA ends 1 residue before the CDR3 does, and the rest of the CDR3 is filled in from the germline J gene. The chain recombines TRBV13-3 with TRBJ2-5; D could derive from TRBD1 or TRBD2 (5 bases each). Germline CDR1 is NNHDY and CDR2 is SYVADS. This CDR3 contains 14 residues. V was cut by 0 bases and J by 1 base, with 6 bases left in between. The DNA read from the CDR3 is TGTGCCAGCAGTGATGGGGGCTACCAAGACACCCAGTAC. Translated: CASSDGGYQDTQY. From start to end, the CDR3 is CASSDGGYQDTQYF. Based on the CDR3 plus reference TRBV13-3 and TRBJ2-5, the full variable domain is EAAVTQSPRSKVAVTGGKVTLSCHQTNNHDYMYWYRQDTGHGLRLIHYSYVADSTEKGDIPDGYKASRPSQENFSLILELASLSQTAVYFCASSDGGYQDTQYFGPGTRLLVL.

On this clone itself: Gene names and germline match the mouse. The sequence runs out 1 residue before the end of the CDR3; the remainder is reconstructed from the germline J gene. The V gene is TRBV13-1, the J gene TRBJ2-7; 11 nucleotides line up with TRBD2. Looked up from germline, CDR1 is NSHNY and CDR2 is SYGAGN. The CDR3 extends over 14 amino acids. V shed 5 bases, J shed 0 bases, and the junction held 1 base outside the gene matches. The CDR3 spells CASRGTGGSYEQYF. CDR3 DNA (partial): TGTGCCAGCAGGGGGACTGGGGGCTCCTATGAACAGTAC.

This clone was recorded a few times. Gene names and germline match the mouse. Read data end 1 residue before the CDR3 end; the end is taken from the germline J gene. The genes are TRBV19 and TRBJ2-3, with 9 bases fitting TRBD2. The J segment lost 0 bases and the V segment lost 8 bases, leaving 4 bases of the junction unmatched. Per germline, CDR1 FNHDT and CDR2 SITEND (reference sequence). CDR3 length: 14 amino acids. CDR3 bases read: TGTGCCAGGGGGGACTGGGATAGTGCAGAAACGCTGTAT. Its translation: CARGDWDSAETLY. The CDR3 in full is CARGDWDSAETLYF.

By sample share, this clone is medium-sized (0.01 to 0.1%). The gene names given are mouse names. The covered CDR3 bases are TGCTCCAGCAGTTATACAGGGAACTCCGACTACACC. This codes for CSSSYTGNSDYT. The whole CDR3 sequence is CSSSYTGNSDYTF. The J gene is TRBJ1-2, the V gene TRBV23; TRBD1 is the table's D call, not checked against the DNA. The sequence runs out 1 residue before the end of the CDR3; the remainder is reconstructed from the germline J gene. This CDR3 is built from 13 residues. The germline V gene encodes CDR1 KGHTA and CDR2 FQNQQP.

Of note for this clone: These gene names are mouse names. The CDR3 end is not reached by the read, which stops 1 residue before it; the germline J gene fills it in. The chain recombines TRBV26 with TRBJ1-2, with TRBD1 matching 9 bases. Losses at the gene ends were 4 bases for V and 4 bases for J; bases not matched to a gene: 4. CDR1 and CDR2 from the germline V gene are KGHPV and FQNQEV (reference sequence). The CDR3 length is 14 residues. CDR3 protein: CASSPTGGGSDYTF. The sequenced part of the CDR3 DNA is TGTGCCAGCAGTCCTACAGGGGGCGGCTCCGACTACACC. The full variable domain, with the rest looked up from reference TRBV26 and TRBJ1-2, is NSKVIQTPRYLVKGQGQKAKMRCIPEKGHPVVFWYQQNKNNEFKFLINFQNQEVLQQIDMTEKRFSAECPSNSPCSLEIQSSEAGDSALYLCASSPTGGGSDYTFGSGTRLLVI.

Turning to this clone: Genes and germline are mouse. The read ends 1 residue shy of where the CDR3 ends; the end is completed using the germline J gene. This sequence joins TRBV12-2 and TRBJ1-4; D ambiguous. Trimming left V 0 bases short and J 0 bases short, with 7 bases between. The germline V gene encodes CDR1 SGHLS and CDR2 HYDKME. CDR3 size: 15 residues. CDR3 DNA (partial): TGTGCCAGCTCTCTCGTCCCAATTTCCAACGAAAGATTATTT. It encodes CASSLVPISNERLF. In full, the CDR3 is CASSLVPISNERLFF.

This clone was counted only a few times. Gene and germline names: mouse. The read halts 1 residue ahead of the CDR3 end, with the missing end drawn from the germline J gene. The chain carries TRBV26 and TRBJ1-2; no firm D call. Germline CDR1 is KGHPV and CDR2 is FQNQEV (reference sequence). The CDR3 loop spans 12 amino acids. Deletions cut 4 bases from V and 1 base from J, with 4 bases between. CDR3 protein: CASSPQNSDYTF. The sequenced CDR3 bases are TGTGCCAGCAGTCCACAAAACTCCGACTACACC.

This clone was seen more than once but under ten times. Germline and genes here are mouse. The CDR3 end lies 1 residue beyond the end of the read and is filled in from the germline J gene. Other DNA sequences of this sample code for an identical CDR3. This chain links TRBV26 with TRBJ1-1; 7 positions match TRBD1. Per germline, CDR1 KGHPV and CDR2 FQNQEV (reference sequence). CDR3 size: 12 residues. The trim removed 3 bases at V and 6 bases at J, leaving 1 base unmatched. The CDR3 loop is CASSLGGPEVFF. The sequenced part of the CDR3 DNA is TGTGCCAGCAGTCTAGGGGGCCCAGAAGTCTTC.

On this clone itself: A read error may be the cause here, since a much bigger clone is one base away. Gene names follow the mouse nomenclature. The CDR3 end lies 1 residue beyond the end of the read and is filled in from the germline J gene. The same CDR3 also results from other DNA sequences found in this sample. The V gene is TRBV26, the J gene TRBJ1-3; D perhaps matches TRBD1 (5 bases). This CDR3 region has 14 residues. Looked up from germline, CDR1 is KGHPV and CDR2 is FQNQEV (reference sequence). Trimming removed 3 bases at V and 0 bases at J, with 6 bases between. Incomplete CDR3 DNA: TGTGCCAGCAGTCTAGGGGTTTCTGGAAATACGCTCTAT. This sequence encodes CASSLGVSGNTLY. The CDR3 as a whole reads CASSLGVSGNTLYF.